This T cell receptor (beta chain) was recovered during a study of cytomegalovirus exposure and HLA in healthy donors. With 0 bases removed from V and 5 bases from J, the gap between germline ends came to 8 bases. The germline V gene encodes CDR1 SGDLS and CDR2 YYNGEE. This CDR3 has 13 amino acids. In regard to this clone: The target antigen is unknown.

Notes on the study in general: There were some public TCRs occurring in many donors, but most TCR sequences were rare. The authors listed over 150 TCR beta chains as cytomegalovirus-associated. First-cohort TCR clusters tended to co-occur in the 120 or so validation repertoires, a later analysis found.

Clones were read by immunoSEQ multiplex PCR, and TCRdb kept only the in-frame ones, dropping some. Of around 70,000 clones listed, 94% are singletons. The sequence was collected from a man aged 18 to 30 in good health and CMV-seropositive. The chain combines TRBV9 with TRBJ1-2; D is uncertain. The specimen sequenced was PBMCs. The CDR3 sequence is CASSVERGYGYTF. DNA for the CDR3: TGTGCCAGCAGCGTAGAGCGTGGATATGGCTACACCTTC.